A single sample is the source of the 24 T cell receptor beta chains below, sequenced in a study of T-cell reconstitution after alpha-beta-depleted transplantation in children. Preparation of the TCRbeta library involved a method that used unique molecular identifiers. Using its own MiXCR run on the PCR reads, TCRdb lists one record per CDR3 protein. The repertoire holds about 440,000 distinct CDR3 sequences, with approximately 41% as singletons. The source was PBMCs, collected before TCRalphabeta/CD19-depleted stem cell transplant. The receptors originated from a girl aged 2 to 9 with aplastic anemia, due to receive a stem cell transplant.

This clonotype was seen only a few times. The J gene is TRBJ2-1, the V gene TRBV6-1; 8 bases map to TRBD1. The CDR3 covers 17 residues. The germline gives CDR1 MNHNS, CDR2 SASEGT. Trimming took 3 bases from V and 0 from J; bases not matched to a gene: 7. In nucleotides, the CDR3 is TGTGCCAGCAGTGAGAAGGACAGGGCGAGCTCCTACAATGAGCAGTTCTTC. Protein sequence: CASSEKDRASSYNEQFF.

J is TRBJ2-6 and V is TRBV29-1; a weak D match, TRBD1 (8 bases). V was clipped by 6 bases and J by 4 bases, with 25 bases between them. The CDR3 is 18 amino acids. Germline CDR1 SQVTM, CDR2 ANQGSEA. The CDR3: CSVGGTGVFESGANVLTF. The CDR3 coding sequence is TGCAGCGTCGGGGGGACAGGAGTTTTTGAATCGGGGGCCAACGTCCTGACTTTC.

V gene TRBV20-1 combines with J gene TRBJ2-3; tentatively, D is TRBD1 (6 bases). This CDR3 has 15 amino acids. The V and J ends lost 3 bases and 1 base respectively, with 14 bases between them. CDR1 and CDR2 (germline): DFQATT, SNEGSKA (reference sequence). The CDR3, as DNA: TGCAGTGCTAGTGAATCGGCAGGGGGCACAGATACGCAGTATTTT. It yields the protein CSASESAGGTDTQYF.

This clonotype appeared a few times. V and J are TRBV5-1 and TRBJ2-1; TRBD2 matches at 13 bases. Trimming at V came to 4 bases and at J to 7 bases, leaving 2 bases not matched to a gene. Germline CDR1 reads SGHRS; CDR2 reads YFSETQ. This CDR3 spans 14 amino acids. CDR3 nucleotides: TGCGCCAGCAGCGAGACTAGCGGGAGGAATGAGCAGTTCTTC. It codes for CASSETSGRNEQFF.

The chain recombines TRBV27 with TRBJ1-2, with TRBD1 identical over 9 bases. CDR1 and CDR2 (germline): MNHEY, SMNVEV (reference sequence). V dropped 6 bases and J dropped 0; count of bases not matched to a gene: 11. The CDR3 covers 17 residues. DNA of the CDR3: TGTGCCAGCAGACTAGCCGGGACAGGGCTAGCTAACTATGGCTACACCTTC. Translating it yields CASRLAGTGLANYGYTF.

The V call is TRBV14, the J call TRBJ2-2; a possible D gene is TRBD2 (6 bases). The CDR3 is 17 amino acids. V lost 0 bases and J lost 5, with 16 bases in between. Germline CDR1 and CDR2: SGHDN and FVKESK. The CDR3 reads CASSQEAPLAGTGELFF. CDR3 coding DNA: TGTGCCAGCAGCCAAGAAGCCCCTCTCGCGGGGACCGGGGAGCTGTTTTTT.

This clonotype was detected many times. This rearrangement joins TRBV29-1 to TRBJ2-1, with D possibly being TRBD1 (6 bases). This CDR3 contains 11 residues. The V gene lost 7 bases and the J gene lost 8 bases, with 12 bases spanning the gap. Germline V gives CDR1 SQVTM, CDR2 ANQGSEA. CDR3 in amino acids: CSGLWGHEQFF. The DNA for the CDR3 is TGCAGCGGTTTATGGGGGCATGAGCAGTTCTTC.

There are many counts of this clonotype. The CDR3 protein is CASSWNEQFF. The CDR3 DNA reads as TGTGCCAGCAGTTGGAATGAGCAGTTCTTC. The V and J genes are TRBV12-3 or TRBV12-4 and TRBJ2-1, with D uncertain. There are 10 residues in the CDR3. V lost 4 bases, J lost 7 bases, and 2 bases lay in between.

This chain connects TRBV20-1 to TRBJ2-7, with 7 bases identical to TRBD2. CDR1 is DFQATT and CDR2 is SNEGSKA in the germline V gene (reference sequence). The CDR3 sequence is 13 residues long. With 1 base clipped from V and 4 bases from J, the junction kept 4 bases outside the gene matches. The CDR3 nucleotides read TGCAGTGCTAGAGGGGGCGGGAGTTACGAGCAGTACTTC. Its translation: CSARGGGSYEQYF.

Comment on this clonotype: Without the conserved terminal phenylalanine or tryptophan, this CDR3 likely stems from a read error. The genes are TRBV7-2 and TRBJ2-7; TRBD1 matches at 7 bases. The V gene end was trimmed by 4 bases and the J gene end by 3 bases; junction bases not matched to a gene: 12. The CDR3 spans 16 residues. The germline V gene encodes CDR1 SGHTA and CDR2 FQGNSA. CDR3 DNA: TGTGCCAGCAGCTCGACTCTACCGGGACAGCACTACGAGCAGTACTTA. It translates to CASSSTLPGQHYEQYL.

The genes are TRBV6-1 and TRBJ2-1, with a possible D match to TRBD1 (5 bases). CDR1 is MNHNS and CDR2 is SASEGT in the germline V gene. Trimming left V 2 bases short and J 7 bases short, with 12 bases between. This CDR3 comprises 14 residues. CDR3 in DNA: TGTGCCAGCAGTGAAAAGGGGCCCGAGAATGAGCAGTTCTTC. Translated: CASSEKGPENEQFF.

This clonotype came up a few times. J is TRBJ2-5 and V is TRBV10-2; possibly TRBD2 for D (7 bases). CDR1 is WSHSY and CDR2 is SAAADI in the germline V gene. Trimming took off 3 bases at V and 4 bases at J, with 18 bases between the two ends. The CDR3 extends over 16 amino acids. The CDR3 spells CASSDAPRGRRETQYF. The CDR3 DNA reads as TGCGCCAGCAGTGATGCCCCGCGGGGGCGCAGAGAGACCCAGTACTTC.

This rearrangement joins TRBV9 to TRBJ2-7; D uncertain. Looked up from germline, CDR1 is SGDLS and CDR2 is YYNGEE. V gave up 0 bases and J gave up 0 bases, with 7 bases separating them. The CDR3 loop spans 14 amino acids. The CDR3: CASSVEGTSYEQYF. The CDR3 DNA follows: TGTGCCAGCAGCGTAGAGGGCACCTCCTACGAGCAGTACTTC.

The sample holds many counts of this clonotype. CDR3 coding DNA: TGTGCCTGGAGCGGGAGGCCCAACAATGAGCAGTTCTTC. Residues: CAWSGRPNNEQFF. J is TRBJ2-1 and V is TRBV30, with 7 bases aligning to TRBD2. V was pared by 3 bases and J by 5 bases, with 4 bases of the junction left unmatched. Germline CDR1 GTSNPN, CDR2 SVGIG (reference sequence). The CDR3 covers 13 residues.

This clonotype was seen once. This sequence joins TRBV3-1 and TRBJ2-3; TRBD2 might be the D (6 bases). The length of the CDR3 is 18 residues. With 4 bases removed from V and 0 bases from J, the gap between germline ends came to 20 bases. CDR1 and CDR2 from the germline V gene are LGHDT and YNNKEL (reference sequence). In nucleotides, the CDR3 is TGTGCCAGCAGCCTAAAGATTTCTAGCGTTCCTAGCACAGATACGCAGTATTTT. Its protein product is CASSLKISSVPSTDTQYF.

The rearrangement uses TRBV5-1 and TRBJ1-2; 7 positions match TRBD1. The CDR3 has 11 residues. Germline CDR1 SGHRS, CDR2 YFSETQ. After removal of 0 bases from V and 13 bases from J, the junction contained 3 bases not matched to a gene. The DNA of the CDR3 is TGCGCCAGCAGCTTGGAGGGGGCTGTCACCTTC. Amino acid sequence: CASSLEGAVTF.

This clonotype was recorded a few times. V gene TRBV6-1 combines with J gene TRBJ2-1; tentative D call: TRBD1 (5 bases). Germline assignment: CDR1 MNHNS and CDR2 SASEGT. V was cut by 6 bases and J by 4 bases, with 16 bases left in between. CDR3 length: 15 amino acids. This chain's CDR3 is CASRLDSDPYNEQFF. CDR3 nucleotides: TGTGCCAGCAGACTTGACAGCGACCCTTACAATGAGCAGTTCTTC.

This clonotype was counted once. CDR3 sequence: CASSLGLGSTEAFF. CDR3 bases: TGTGCCAGCAGCTTAGGCTTGGGGAGTACTGAAGCTTTCTTT. This rearrangement joins TRBV13 to TRBJ1-1, with unresolved D. V dropped 0 bases and J dropped 5 bases, with 10 bases sitting between them. Germline V gene lookup returns CDR1 PRHDT and CDR2 FYEKMQ (reference sequence). The CDR3 covers 14 residues.

This clonotype was found a few times. This chain links TRBV9 with TRBJ1-2; D gene uncertain. Between the trimmed V and J ends, which lost 0 bases and 8 bases, there was a span of 17 bases. Germline CDR1 is SGDLS and CDR2 is YYNGEE. The CDR3 consists of 15 residues. The CDR3 region has the DNA TGTGCCAGCAGCGTAGAGGCAGGTCCTATCGCGGGCTACACCTTC. Its translation: CASSVEAGPIAGYTF.

This clonotype was seen a handful of times. The gene calls are TRBV7-2 and TRBJ1-2, with no clear D. Germline loops: CDR1 SGHTA, CDR2 FQGNSA. Trimming stripped 0 bases from V and 4 bases from J, with 9 bases between. The CDR3 has 14 residues. CDR3 protein: CASSLAGAIYGYTF. The CDR3, as DNA: TGTGCCAGCAGCTTAGCGGGAGCAATCTATGGCTACACCTTC.

This clonotype was counted ten times or more. This chain connects TRBV12-3 or TRBV12-4 to TRBJ2-1, with 12 bases that match TRBD2. V gave up 6 bases and J gave up 2 bases; unmatched junction bases: 2. This CDR3 has 15 residues. The CDR3 DNA reads as TGTGCCAGCAGGCTAGCGGGAGGGACCTACAATGAGCAGTTCTTC. This gives the protein CASRLAGGTYNEQFF.

The V gene is TRBV5-1, the J gene TRBJ2-1; TRBD2 matches 11 bases. Germline CDR1 is SGHRS and CDR2 is YFSETQ. The trim removed 3 bases at V and 4 bases at J, leaving 6 bases unmatched. CDR3 size: 16 residues. The CDR3 loop is CASSSQASGGYNEQFF. The CDR3 DNA follows: TGCGCCAGCAGCTCACAGGCTAGCGGGGGGTACAATGAGCAGTTCTTC. Supplemented by reference TRBV5-1 and TRBJ2-1, the full variable domain reads KAGVTQTPRYLIKTRGQQVTLSCSPISGHRSVSWYQQTPGQGLQFLFEYFSETQRNKGNFPGRFSGRQFSNSRSEMNVSTLELGDSALYLCASSSQASGGYNEQFFGPGTRLTVL.

The chain has TRBV20-1 and TRBJ1-5; 9 bases map to TRBD1. The CDR3 extends over 14 amino acids. J gave up 4 bases and V 7 bases, and 8 bases lay outside the gene matches. Germline V gives CDR1 DFQATT, CDR2 SNEGSKA (reference sequence). CDR3 protein: CSVPGGTGNQPQHF. CDR3 coding DNA: TGCAGTGTCCCGGGAGGGACAGGGAATCAGCCCCAGCATTTT.

The chain employs TRBV20-1 and TRBJ2-5; D unclear. This CDR3 is 12 amino acids long. Trimming took 6 bases from V and 2 from J, leaving 10 bases between them. The germline V gene encodes CDR1 DFQATT and CDR2 SNEGSKA (reference sequence). CDR3 residues: CSADLGQETQYF. CDR3 nucleotides: TGCAGTGCCGATCTGGGTCAAGAGACCCAGTACTTC.